These 8 T cell receptor beta chains were all obtained from the same sample, sequenced in a study of Graves' ophthalmopathy and Graves' hyperthyroidism. RNA transcripts yielded amplified TCR beta CDR3 regions. First-round RT-PCR with HTBI primers preceded a second-round multiplex PCR. Via MiXCR, TCRdb re-called the multiplex PCR reads, giving one row per CDR3 protein. The sample records hundreds of thousands of distinct CDR3 sequences, 20% to 25% being singletons. Material for sequencing was peripheral blood. These receptors all stem from a woman under 30 with stable Graves' hyperthyroidism.

V usage is TRBV28 and J usage is TRBJ1-5, with 10 bases identical to TRBD1. This CDR3 spans 16 amino acids. CDR1 is MDHEN, CDR2 SYDVKM, per germline. The V and J ends lost 6 bases and 4 bases, in that order; junction bases with no gene match: 9. For the CDR3, the DNA is TGTGCCAGCAGCCCACGTGTGGGACAGGGGAATCAGCCCCAGCATTTT. Translation: CASSPRVGQGNQPQHF.

The CDR3 DNA sequence: TGTGCCACCTCAGGGGAAGTCTTAGACACTGAAGCTTTCTTT. Amino acids: CATSGEVLDTEAFF. The chain has TRBV28 and TRBJ1-1; perhaps TRBD1 as D (6 bases). Trimming took 10 bases from V and 3 from J, leaving 18 bases between them. The CDR3 totals 14 residues. CDR1 and CDR2 from the germline V gene are MDHEN and SYDVKM.

This clonotype came up many times. Because the CDR3's place on the DNA is in doubt, the DNA is left out and the CDR3 is given as listed by TCRdb. This chain links TRBV20-1 with TRBJ2-7; TRBD1 reflects the table's D call only, with no check against the DNA. Germline lookup yields CDR1 DFQATT and CDR2 SNEGSKA (reference sequence). The CDR3 length is 16 residues, termini included. CDR3 residues: CSARVLWTRAYYEQYF.

The table lists this clonotype with a few counts. The chain combines TRBV12-3 or TRBV12-4 with TRBJ1-1; perhaps TRBD1 as D (5 bases). The germline V and J ends were trimmed by 3 bases and 4 bases, with 15 bases remaining between them. The CDR3 has 15 amino acids. The CDR3, as DNA: TGTGCCAGCAGTTTTTCCCCAGGGCGGGTCACTGAAGCTTTCTTT. Protein sequence: CASSFSPGRVTEAFF.

This clonotype has ten or more counts. V gene TRBV29-1 combines with J gene TRBJ1-2; a possible D gene is TRBD1 (5 bases). V was clipped by 4 bases and J by 0 bases, with 6 bases between them. Germline CDR1 and CDR2: SQVTM and ANQGSEA. This CDR3 has 12 residues. The CDR3 region is CSVATANYGYTF. DNA for the CDR3: TGCAGCGTTGCGACAGCTAACTATGGCTACACCTTC.

This clonotype was found many times. The chain is built from TRBV27 and TRBJ2-7; no clear D gene. Trimming took 3 bases from V and 0 from J, leaving 12 bases between them. Germline V gene sequence: CDR1 MNHEY, CDR2 SMNVEV (reference sequence). CDR3 size: 15 residues. The CDR3 reads CASSLGLPTSYEQYF. CDR3 DNA sequence: TGTGCCAGCAGTTTGGGCCTACCCACCTCCTACGAGCAGTACTTC.

This clonotype was found many times. The CDR3: CASSPEGAGGFYEQYF. The CDR3 region has the DNA TGTGCCAGCAGTCCGGAGGGGGCGGGAGGGTTCTACGAGCAGTACTTC. J is TRBJ2-7 and V is TRBV7-2; TRBD2 matches 9 bases. Germline trimming cut 6 bases from V and 3 bases from J; bases unmatched to any gene: 12. The CDR3 sequence is 16 residues long. The V gene's germline CDR1 is SGHTA and CDR2 FQGNSA.

Many counts were recorded for this clonotype. The chain links TRBV4-1 to TRBJ2-7, with 12 bases aligning to TRBD2. The CDR3 totals 14 residues. Germline V gives CDR1 MGHRA, CDR2 YSYEKL. Trimming at V came to 4 bases and at J to 6 bases, leaving 4 bases not matched to a gene. DNA of the CDR3: TGCGCCAGCAGCCCTAGCGGGAGGGCTGTCGAGCAGTACTTC. Protein: CASSPSGRAVEQYF.